Sequencing of this T cell receptor (beta chain) was carried out in a study of tumor-infiltrating lymphocytes in primary liver carcinoma. Study results and caveats: All five tumor regions shared only about 7-25% of top clones.

The input was around 500 ng total RNA; TCR beta cDNA was made from it with a constant-region primer. Three rounds of nested multiplex PCR with slightly modified ARM-PCR produced TCR beta libraries. Each of the first two PCR rounds ran about 9 cycles with TRBV1-TRBV30 forward and C-beta reverse primers. TCRdb independently ran MiXCR on the multiplex PCR reads; one entry per CDR3 protein. The data show tens of thousands of distinct CDR3 sequences, about three quarters seen once. Germline CDR1 MNHNS, CDR2 SASEGT. The CDR3 has 15 residues. For this clonotype: As yet, its antigen is unknown.

The tissue used was unsorted bulk material of roughly 17-34 mg. RNA and DNA were co-extracted from it with the AllPrep DNA/RNA mini kit. Whichever tumor sample was examined, it had over 80% viable tumor cells. The source is a man aged 35 to 55 with primary liver carcinoma and hepatitis B virus infection. This chain joins TRBV6-1 and TRBJ2-1; D might be TRBD1 (6 bases). The sequenced material came from liver tumor tissue from sampling region 1. Subset defined: tumor region T1, superior pole. CDR3 nucleotide sequence: TGTGCTAACAGTGTTCACAGGGCCCCTTCCAATGAGCAGTTCTTC. It is translated as CANSVHRAPSNEQFF.